This T cell receptor (beta chain) was captured in a study of neurological immune-mediated disorders (dated by TCRdb to about 2019). At the level of the whole study: Of the 35 or so multiple sclerosis patients, 31 had relapsing-remitting MS and 3 had secondary progressive MS. Peripheral blood TCR-beta repertoires from patients with HTLV-I-associated myelopathy (HAM/TSP), patients with multiple sclerosis, and healthy controls were compared in the study using UMI-based sequencing. The roughly 99 TCR-beta libraries covered PBMC samples along with longitudinal samples, technical triplicates, and paired sorted CD4+ and CD8+ T-cell subsets. The cohort included approximately 70 subjects: about 15 with HAM/TSP, about 34 with multiple sclerosis, and around 20 healthy controls.

cDNA was synthesized by template-switch 5'RACE using a primer carrying a 10-nucleotide random unique molecular identifier by which each TCR transcript was tagged. Every sequencing run yielded over 170 million TCR-beta sequences covering 15-18 subjects. The RNeasy kit was used to extract total RNA. Using the KAPA Real-time Library Amplification kit, TCR-beta VDJ regions were amplified with primers for the TCR constant region and the 5'RACE anchor. A first PCR added sample indexes and Illumina adaptors, and a second PCR then raised library yield. After purification with Ampure beads, the TCR product of roughly 650 bp was size-selected on a 2% E-gel SizeSelection system. Before pooling, library quality was assessed on a Bioanalyzer, concentration was determined with Qubit, and library quantification was performed with the Kapa Library Quantification kit. Paired-end 2 x 150 bp sequencing of the libraries was performed on an Illumina HiSeq 2500. To increase sequence diversity, roughly 24-32% phiX was spiked into each library pool. Regarding the original processing steps: Quality-filtered reads were processed with the UMI-based MiGEC pipeline, which removed over 75% of raw TCR sequences during error correction. VDJ genes were aligned to IMGT germline references, and clonotypes were defined by unique CDR3 amino acid sequence plus V-J genes. Clonal expansion, Shannon diversity, and CDR3 relatedness (CalcPairwiseDistances, ClusterSamples) were evaluated with VDJtools, and phylogenetic trees were built with CLCbio workbench. Expanded clones were defined as having at least 8 unique UMIs, based on coefficient-of-variation modelling across technical triplicates. The raw public reads went through TCRdb reprocessing: fastp at Q25, MiXCR clone calling, in-frame beta chains kept. Every entry covers one CDR3 protein and lists the most common genes and DNA from its rows. These V and J calls originate from TCRdb's pipeline instead of the authors' own analysis. For this sample there are 50,000 or so distinct CDR3 sequences; about 3.7% appear just once. 7.1% of the sample is held by the ten biggest clonotypes.

For the unsorted PBMC libraries, 2 million PBMCs were stored in RNAlater at -80 degrees C until RNA extraction and were used to generate the libraries. Multiple sclerosis patients were enrolled in a US clinical protocol evaluating disease progression by magnetic resonance imaging. Peripheral blood was subjected to Ficoll-Hypaque density gradient centrifugation to isolate PBMCs, which were then cryopreserved in liquid nitrogen. What the authors observed across the whole study: TCR clonal expansion was highest in HAM/TSP patients and lowest in MS patients, with MS patients falling below even healthy controls. No association of the MS cluster with clinical or MRI features was observed, and the need for larger cohorts was stated by the authors. Expanded clones from different subjects shared no identical CDR3 amino acid sequences, which suggests that TCR-beta repertoires were private in all groups. Repertoires from 18 of 34 MS patients were grouped by phylogenetic analysis into a cluster of related CDR3 sequences, suggesting a possible repertoire-level signature.

V is cut by 4 bases and J by 5 bases, and the space between the germline ends is 30 bases. From its cysteine to its phenylalanine, the CDR3 spans 18 amino acids. The read is trimmed to its CDR3 DNA, 54 bases read in frame from base 1. CDR1 and CDR2, looked up from the germline V gene, are SQVTM and ANQGSEA. This clonotype has a count of ten or more. Its antigen is currently not known. No base-level quality is on record; no much larger clone is a single base apart. The sequencing input was PBMCs. This TCR was recovered from a woman between 55 and 75 years old with multiple sclerosis. Recombination joined TRBV29-1 with TRBJ2-7; the D call could be TRBD1 or TRBD2, with each sharing 5 bases. The CDR3 loop reads CSVARAFRDPLGIDEQYF. The DNA sequence is as follows: TGCAGCGTTGCCCGCGCCTTCCGGGACCCCCTGGGGATCGACGAGCAGTACTTC.